This T cell receptor beta chain emerged from a study of blood T cell repertoires in COVID-19 (TCRdb year 2020). Turning to the overall study: Collaborator samples came from the United States, Italy and Spain and covered acute and convalescent phases of COVID-19. The repertoires were released in a freely available public database intended as a resource for research on the immune response to SARS-CoV-2. Sample metadata almost always included a de-identified subject ID, COVID-19 status, age in years and sex. Samples came from the ongoing ImmuneRACE study (first 160 participants) plus 1,254 subjects from 6 global collaborators. Subjects who had been exposed to COVID-19, were actively infected with it, or had recovered from it provided the deeply sampled blood TCRbeta repertoires that made up the dataset. Where available, HLA class I and class II types were taken from metadata supplied by the sample provider and were not determined by assay-based typing. The prospective study material was composed of cDNA or gDNA derived from T cells, B-cell-depleted T cells, or PBMCs. What the study reported, not specific to this receptor: The quantity of clinical and demographic metadata differed by source and by participant and was supplied without curation.

In Seattle, one collaborating source enrolled patients while the infection was active and tracked those patients longitudinally over the course of disease. Whole blood was collected in K2EDTA tubes by collaborating institutions according to the institutions' own protocols. For TCRbeta analysis, collaborator samples were shipped as frozen whole blood, as isolated PBMCs, or as DNA extracted from either sample type. In regard to this clone: The antigen this receptor binds is unknown. Base qualities are not recorded, but no much larger clone differs from it by a single base.

The immunoSEQ Assay, a bias-controlled multiplex PCR, was used to amplify TCRbeta CDR3 regions from genomic DNA. Processing in the source paper ran as follows. The number of nucleated cells in each sample was estimated by amplification of reference gene primers within the assay. To quantify the absolute abundance of each unique TCRbeta CDR3 rearrangement, sequence reads were collapsed and filtered. For each sample, productive Simpson clonality was calculated by taking the square root of Simpson's diversity index across productive rearrangements. Here the immuneACCESS table is served through TCRdb, limited to in-frame sequences with V and J called. Missing clones are a known gap in these copies; in checked studies unresolved V genes cover under half, and the rest lacks a known reason. The V and J calls and clone size were taken over from that table, and D and trimming were inferred from the DNA. The sample includes 240,000 or so clones, with 75% to 85% observed a single time. Roughly 8% of the sample rests with the top ten.

V ends up 8 bases short and J 0 bases short, with an unmatched junction base count of 6. From its cysteine to its phenylalanine, the CDR3 spans 13 amino acids. Of all the DNA, just the CDR3 is kept, 39 bases in frame from base 1. From a lookup of the germline V gene, CDR1 and CDR2 are SQVTM and ANQGSEA. The chain employs TRBV29-1 and TRBJ1-1, with 7 junctional bases fitting TRBD1. This clonotype originated in a woman older than 75 with COVID-19, enrolled during active disease. The sequencing input was peripheral blood. At the DNA level, the sequence is TGCAGCCACCGAGGGGGCCTGAACACTGAAGCTTTCTTT. It specifies CSHRGGLNTEAFF.